These T cell receptor beta chains were read from a single sample in a study of shared clonotypes between healthy human individuals. Here immunoSEQ multiplex PCR was the method, and the copy in TCRdb shows in-frame clones only, minus some. The sample includes around 1.6 million clones, 95% to 99% of them seen just once. Sequencing was done on a sample of naive CD4+ T cells sorted from blood. The receptor set was obtained from a man aged 30 to 45 in good health. The CDR3 runs from the conserved cysteine through the conserved F or W. D genes are given only for firm matches. Some rows have no size entry. The others give once, few or many, or a class for an expanded clone.

TRBJ2-7 TRBV2 TRBD2 - CASSEELAYSYEQYF TGTGCCAGCAGTGAAGAACTAGCGTACTCCTACGAGCAGTACTTC
TRBJ1-1 TRBV18 - - CASSQNTEAFF TGTGCCAGCTCACAGAACACTGAAGCTTTCTTT
TRBJ2-3 TRBV10-3 - - CAISESLGGSDTQYF TGTGCCATCAGTGAGTCGTTAGGGGGGTCGGATACGCAGTATTTT
TRBJ2-5 TRBV28 TRBD2 - CASSGAGGPEETQYF TGTGCCAGCAGCGGGGCGGGAGGGCCGGAAGAGACCCAGTACTTC
TRBJ1-5 TRBV10-3 - - CAISESGGRAQPQHF TGTGCCATCAGTGAGTCTGGGGGGCGGGCGCAGCCCCAGCATTTT
TRBJ2-2 TRBV9 TRBD1 - CASSVAGDRQTGELFF TGTGCCAGCAGCGTAGCCGGGGACAGGCAGACCGGGGAGCTGTTTTTT
TRBJ1-1 TRBV18 - - CASSPQGTAFF TGTGCCAGCTCACCGCAGGGGACGGCTTTCTTT
TRBJ2-3 TRBV25-1 TRBD2 - CASRARLAGVADTQYF TGTGCCAGCAGGGCCAGATTGGCGGGAGTCGCAGATACGCAGTATTTT
TRBJ2-2 TRBV30 TRBD1 - CAWSRTGTNTGELFF TGTGCCTGGAGTAGGACAGGCACGAACACCGGGGAGCTGTTTTTT
TRBJ1-1 TRBV2 - - CASSKTGTFNTEAFF TGTGCCAGCAGTAAAACAGGAACCTTCAACACTGAAGCTTTCTTT
TRBJ2-1 TRBV28 TRBD2 - CASSPQGLAGAGEQFF TGTGCCAGCAGCCCCCAGGGACTAGCGGGAGCGGGTGAGCAGTTCTTC
TRBJ2-5 TRBV5-1 TRBD1 - CASSPRTGKETQYF TGCGCCAGCAGCCCCAGGACAGGGAAAGAGACCCAGTACTTC
TRBJ2-1 TRBV15 - once CATSRGHNEQFF TGTGCCACCAGCAGAGGGCACAATGAGCAGTTCTTC
TRBJ2-2 TRBV2 - - CASSLVNTGELFF TGTGCCAGCAGTCTCGTCAACACCGGGGAGCTGTTTTTT
TRBJ2-1 TRBV18 TRBD2 - CASSRYTGLAGGHEQFF TGTGCCAGCTCACGATACACGGGACTAGCGGGAGGGCATGAGCAGTTCTTC
TRBJ2-1 TRBV7-9 TRBD2 - CASRFAGLAGVVEQFF TGTGCCAGCAGATTCGCAGGGCTAGCGGGAGTAGTTGAGCAGTTCTTC
TRBJ1-2 TRBV28 TRBD1 - CASSRGQGAYGYTF TGTGCCAGCAGCCGGGGACAGGGTGCCTATGGCTACACCTTC
TRBJ2-3 TRBV9 TRBD2 - CASSLGLAGGVADTQYF TGTGCCAGCAGCCTGGGACTAGCGGGAGGAGTCGCAGATACGCAGTATTTT
TRBJ2-5 TRBV6-1 - - CASREKGGGRETQYF TGTGCCAGCAGGGAGAAGGGCGGGGGCAGGGAGACCCAGTACTTC
TRBJ2-7 TRBV5-1 - - CASSLLGRTYEQYF TGCGCCAGCAGCTTGTTGGGGCGAACCTACGAGCAGTACTTC
TRBJ1-4 TRBV2 - - CASRDRFLQDEKLFF TGTGCCAGCAGAGACAGGTTTTTGCAGGATGAAAAACTGTTTTTT
TRBJ2-5 TRBV6-1 - - CASTRTRGAETQYF TGTGCCAGCACCCGAACTCGGGGGGCTGAGACCCAGTACTTC
TRBJ1-2 TRBV25-1 - - CASSGEGRSYGYTF TGTGCCAGCAGTGGGGAGGGGCGGTCCTATGGCTACACCTTC
TRBJ2-2 TRBV7-7 - - CASSPQAGTGELFF TGTGCCAGCAGCCCGCAGGCCGGGACCGGGGAGCTGTTTTTT
TRBJ2-7 TRBV6-5 TRBD2 - CASSKQREGYEQYF TGTGCCAGCAGTAAACAGCGGGAGGGCTACGAGCAGTACTTC